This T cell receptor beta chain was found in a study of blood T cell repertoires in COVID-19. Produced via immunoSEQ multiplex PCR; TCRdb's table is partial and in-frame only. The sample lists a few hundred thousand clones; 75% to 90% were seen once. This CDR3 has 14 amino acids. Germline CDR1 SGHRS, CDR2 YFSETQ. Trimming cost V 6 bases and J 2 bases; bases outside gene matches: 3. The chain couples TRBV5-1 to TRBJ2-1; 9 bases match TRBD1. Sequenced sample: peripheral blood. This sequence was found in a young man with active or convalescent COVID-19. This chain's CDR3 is CASTRQGAYNEQFF. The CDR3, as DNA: TGCGCCAGCACCCGACAGGGGGCCTACAATGAGCAGTTCTTC. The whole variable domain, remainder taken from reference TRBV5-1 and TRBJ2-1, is KAGVTQTPRYLIKTRGQQVTLSCSPISGHRSVSWYQQTPGQGLQFLFEYFSETQRNKGNFPGRFSGRQFSNSRSEMNVSTLELGDSALYLCASTRQGAYNEQFFGPGTRLTVL.